This T cell receptor (beta chain) stems from a study of early stage breast cancer tumors. Germline CDR1 reads SGHKS; CDR2 reads YYEKEE (reference sequence). Trimming pared 4 bases from V and 4 bases from J, leaving 20 bases between. This CDR3 contains 17 residues. Here immunoSEQ multiplex PCR was the method, and the copy in TCRdb shows in-frame clones only, minus some. This sample carries 27,000 or so clones, 84% of them seen once, and the ten largest clones take about a tenth. This sequence was found in a person aged 50 to 59 with breast cancer. The genes are TRBV5-5 and TRBJ2-2; D may be TRBD1 (6 bases). Material: blood. The chain's CDR3 is CASSPYLGAPTTGELFF. Here the CDR3 DNA reads TGTGCCAGCAGCCCATATCTGGGGGCGCCTACCACCGGGGAGCTGTTTTTT.